The rows below give T cell receptor beta chains drawn from one sample of a study of prognosis after radiotherapy for stage I lung cancer. TCRdb reprocessed the multiplex PCR reads with MiXCR, giving one entry per CDR3 protein. The table has fewer than 40,000 distinct CDR3 sequences, about 32% seen once. The specimen comprised PBMCs, sampled before or after stereotactic body radiation therapy (not recorded which). The receptors derive from a donor aged 50 or older with non-small cell lung cancer. The conserved cysteine and the conserved F or W are not part of the CDR3 here. The D gene is left open where the match is weak.

V gene: TRBV25-1; CDR3 length: 13; D gene: TRBD1; CDR3 protein: ASSSRQGLTGEQY
V gene: TRBV9; CDR3 length: 16; D gene: TRBD1; CDR3 protein: ASSVPPPGDRETDAQY
V gene: TRBV29-1; CDR3 length: 12; D gene: NA; CDR3 protein: SVECAKTGDGHT
V gene: TRBV9; CDR3 length: 13; D gene: NA; CDR3 protein: ASSVGHSNGEKLF
V gene: TRBV20-1; CDR3 length: 11; D gene: NA; CDR3 protein: SAKLWGNTEAF
V gene: TRBV19; CDR3 length: 15; D gene: NA; CDR3 protein: ATPGGATWTVREEAF
V gene: TRBV6-2/TRBV6-3; CDR3 length: 14; D gene: NA; CDR3 protein: ASSELGARTKNIQY
V gene: TRBV9; CDR3 length: 15; D gene: TRBD1; CDR3 protein: ASSVGSGGQGDEKLF
V gene: TRBV6-1; CDR3 length: 17; D gene: TRBD1; CDR3 protein: ASSRKGQGALSGANVLT
V gene: TRBV19; CDR3 length: 14; D gene: TRBD1; CDR3 protein: ASSTPGQASNQPQH
V gene: TRBV7-8; CDR3 length: 14; D gene: NA; CDR3 protein: ASSLVSSYSNQPQH
V gene: TRBV6-1; CDR3 length: 13; D gene: TRBD1; CDR3 protein: ASSPGTGKGYGYT
V gene: TRBV19; CDR3 length: 12; D gene: TRBD1; CDR3 protein: ASSSQQGAREQY
V gene: TRBV9; CDR3 length: 12; D gene: NA; CDR3 protein: ASSAPSRPYGYT
V gene: TRBV18; CDR3 length: 11; D gene: NA; CDR3 protein: ASSPPGGETQY
V gene: TRBV7-9; CDR3 length: 14; D gene: NA; CDR3 protein: ASSLSGNLPSYEQY
V gene: TRBV6-4; CDR3 length: 12; D gene: NA; CDR3 protein: ASSLTERNYGYT
V gene: TRBV29-1; CDR3 length: 13; D gene: NA; CDR3 protein: SVRQAERSTGELF
V gene: TRBV29-1; CDR3 length: 11; D gene: NA; CDR3 protein: SVEDSFGNEQF
V gene: TRBV7-2; CDR3 length: 17; D gene: NA; CDR3 protein: ASSLRAPSPGTRYNTQY
V gene: TRBV3-1; CDR3 length: 13; D gene: TRBD1; CDR3 protein: ASSQTGQGQFEQY
V gene: TRBV6-5; CDR3 length: 14; D gene: NA; CDR3 protein: ASSYHHASTNEKLF
V gene: TRBV5-8; CDR3 length: 13; D gene: NA; CDR3 protein: ASSLGAASNYGYT
V gene: TRBV5-4; CDR3 length: 14; D gene: TRBD2; CDR3 protein: ASSLKEGTSSKTQY
V gene: TRBV15; CDR3 length: 12; D gene: NA; CDR3 protein: ATSPQGSRDEQY
V gene: TRBV19; CDR3 length: 13; D gene: TRBD1; CDR3 protein: ASTPTGTGLQPQH
V gene: TRBV6-1; CDR3 length: 10; D gene: NA; CDR3 protein: ASRDRVGEQF
V gene: TRBV5-4; CDR3 length: 11; D gene: TRBD1; CDR3 protein: ASSYGQGYGYT
V gene: TRBV2; CDR3 length: 11; D gene: NA; CDR3 protein: ASSSDFNTEAF
V gene: TRBV18; CDR3 length: 13; D gene: TRBD1; CDR3 protein: ASSPGQGAYTEQF
V gene: TRBV12-3/TRBV12-4; CDR3 length: 13; D gene: NA; CDR3 protein: ASSLSAGGNYGYT
V gene: TRBV18; CDR3 length: 11; D gene: NA; CDR3 protein: ASSRTLNTEAF
V gene: TRBV7-6; CDR3 length: 15; D gene: TRBD1; CDR3 protein: ASSSRPAGTGNDEQF
V gene: TRBV28; CDR3 length: 13; D gene: NA; CDR3 protein: ASRPLRGIDRGYT
V gene: TRBV25-1; CDR3 length: 12; D gene: NA; CDR3 protein: ASRPRANTGELF
V gene: TRBV5-1; CDR3 length: 13; D gene: TRBD1; CDR3 protein: ASSRGQGYQETQY
V gene: TRBV29-1; CDR3 length: 11; D gene: NA; CDR3 protein: SVTRNGNTEAF
V gene: TRBV7-9; CDR3 length: 12; D gene: NA; CDR3 protein: ASSPQRGLGGYT
V gene: TRBV5-6; CDR3 length: 11; D gene: NA; CDR3 protein: ASSYYRDEKLF
V gene: TRBV9; CDR3 length: 13; D gene: NA; CDR3 protein: ASSVGDGRGEKLF
V gene: TRBV27; CDR3 length: 13; D gene: TRBD1; CDR3 protein: ASSFGGGGGEKLF
V gene: TRBV4-1; CDR3 length: 12; D gene: NA; CDR3 protein: ASSGDPNTGELF
V gene: TRBV5-6; CDR3 length: 13; D gene: NA; CDR3 protein: ASSLSLDGQETQY
V gene: TRBV9; CDR3 length: 14; D gene: TRBD1; CDR3 protein: ASGSRAGTGVEKLF
V gene: TRBV5-1; CDR3 length: 13; D gene: NA; CDR3 protein: ASSLERLSNTEAF
V gene: TRBV28; CDR3 length: 10; D gene: NA; CDR3 protein: ASSFSSTEAF
V gene: TRBV30; CDR3 length: 13; D gene: TRBD2; CDR3 protein: AWKGRGGEKGELF
V gene: TRBV12-5; CDR3 length: 11; D gene: NA; CDR3 protein: ASGQGSNQPQH
V gene: TRBV6-1; CDR3 length: 9; D gene: TRBD1; CDR3 protein: ASKQGPEQY
V gene: TRBV12-3/TRBV12-4; CDR3 length: 13; D gene: TRBD1; CDR3 protein: ASRQRQGMNTEAF
V gene: TRBV6-5; CDR3 length: 13; D gene: NA; CDR3 protein: ASSHYFRQDYGYT
V gene: TRBV7-2; CDR3 length: 14; D gene: TRBD1; CDR3 protein: ASSKISGTVDYGYT
V gene: TRBV14; CDR3 length: 11; D gene: NA; CDR3 protein: ASSQPGASPLH
V gene: TRBV6-5; CDR3 length: 13; D gene: TRBD1; CDR3 protein: ASSSTGDLAVEQY
V gene: TRBV12-3/TRBV12-4; CDR3 length: 13; D gene: TRBD2; CDR3 protein: ASSLFGGTRNEQF